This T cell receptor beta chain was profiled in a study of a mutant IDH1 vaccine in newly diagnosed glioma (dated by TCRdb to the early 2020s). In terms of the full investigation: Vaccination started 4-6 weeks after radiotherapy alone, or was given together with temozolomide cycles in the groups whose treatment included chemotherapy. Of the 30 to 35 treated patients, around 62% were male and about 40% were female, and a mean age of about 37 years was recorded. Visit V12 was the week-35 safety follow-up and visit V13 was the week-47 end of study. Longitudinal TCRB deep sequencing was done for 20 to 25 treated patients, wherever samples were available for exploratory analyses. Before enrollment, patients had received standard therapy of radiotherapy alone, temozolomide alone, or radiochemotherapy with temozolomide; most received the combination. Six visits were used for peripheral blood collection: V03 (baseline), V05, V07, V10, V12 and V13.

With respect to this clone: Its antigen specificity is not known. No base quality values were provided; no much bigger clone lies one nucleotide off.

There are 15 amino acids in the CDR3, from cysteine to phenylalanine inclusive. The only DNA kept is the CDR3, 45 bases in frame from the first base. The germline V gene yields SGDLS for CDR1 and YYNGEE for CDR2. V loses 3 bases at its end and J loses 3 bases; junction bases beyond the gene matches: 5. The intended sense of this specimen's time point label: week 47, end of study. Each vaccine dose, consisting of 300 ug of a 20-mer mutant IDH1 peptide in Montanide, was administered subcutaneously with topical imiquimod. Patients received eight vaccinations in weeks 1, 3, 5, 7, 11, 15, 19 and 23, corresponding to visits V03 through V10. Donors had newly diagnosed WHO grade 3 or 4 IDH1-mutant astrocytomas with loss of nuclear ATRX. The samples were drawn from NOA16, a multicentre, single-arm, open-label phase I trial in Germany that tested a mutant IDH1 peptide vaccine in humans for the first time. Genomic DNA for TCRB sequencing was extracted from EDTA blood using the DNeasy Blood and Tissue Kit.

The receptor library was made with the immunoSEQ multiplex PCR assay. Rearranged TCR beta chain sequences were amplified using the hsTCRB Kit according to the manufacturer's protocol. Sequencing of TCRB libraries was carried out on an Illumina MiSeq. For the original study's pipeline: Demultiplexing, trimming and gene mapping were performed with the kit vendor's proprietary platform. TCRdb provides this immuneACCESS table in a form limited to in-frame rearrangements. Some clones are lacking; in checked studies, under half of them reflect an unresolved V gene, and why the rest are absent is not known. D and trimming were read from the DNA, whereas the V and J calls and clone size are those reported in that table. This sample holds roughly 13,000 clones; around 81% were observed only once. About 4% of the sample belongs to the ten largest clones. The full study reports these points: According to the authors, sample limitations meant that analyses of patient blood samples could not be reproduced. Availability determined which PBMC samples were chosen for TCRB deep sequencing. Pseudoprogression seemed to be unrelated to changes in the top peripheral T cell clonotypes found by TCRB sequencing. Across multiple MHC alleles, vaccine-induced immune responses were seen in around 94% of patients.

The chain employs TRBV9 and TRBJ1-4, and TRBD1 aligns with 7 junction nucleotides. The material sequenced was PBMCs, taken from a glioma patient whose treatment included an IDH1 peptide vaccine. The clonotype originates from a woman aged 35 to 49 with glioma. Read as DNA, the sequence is TGTGCCAGCAGCGGCGGACAGGAGCCTAATGAAAAACTGTTTTTT. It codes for CASSGGQEPNEKLFF.